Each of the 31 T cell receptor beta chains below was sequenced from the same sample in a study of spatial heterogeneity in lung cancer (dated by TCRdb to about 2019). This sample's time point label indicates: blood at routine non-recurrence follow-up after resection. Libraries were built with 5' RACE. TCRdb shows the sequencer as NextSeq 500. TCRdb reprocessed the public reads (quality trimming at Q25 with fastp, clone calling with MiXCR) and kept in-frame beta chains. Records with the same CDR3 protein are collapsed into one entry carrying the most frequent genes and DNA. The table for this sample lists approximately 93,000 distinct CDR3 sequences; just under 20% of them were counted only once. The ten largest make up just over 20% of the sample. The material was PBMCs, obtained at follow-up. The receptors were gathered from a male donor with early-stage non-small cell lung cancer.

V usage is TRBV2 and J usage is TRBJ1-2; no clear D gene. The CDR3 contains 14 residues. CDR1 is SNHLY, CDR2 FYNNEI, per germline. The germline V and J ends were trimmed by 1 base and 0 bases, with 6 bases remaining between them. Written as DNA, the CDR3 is TGTGCCAGCAGTGAAGGGGCTTCTAACTATGGCTACACCTTC. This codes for CASSEGASNYGYTF.

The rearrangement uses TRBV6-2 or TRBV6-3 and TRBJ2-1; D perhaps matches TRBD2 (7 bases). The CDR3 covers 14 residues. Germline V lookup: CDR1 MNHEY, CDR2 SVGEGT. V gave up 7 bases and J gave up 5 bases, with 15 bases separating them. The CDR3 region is CASTWAGANNEQFF. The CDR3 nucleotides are TGTGCCAGCACTTGGGCGGGGGCTAACAATGAGCAGTTCTTC.

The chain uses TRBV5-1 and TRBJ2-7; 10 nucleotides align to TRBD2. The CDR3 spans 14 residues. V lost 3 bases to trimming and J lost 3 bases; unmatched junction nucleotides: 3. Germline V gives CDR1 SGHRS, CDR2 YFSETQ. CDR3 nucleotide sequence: TGCGCCAGCAGCTGGGCTAGCGGGGGCTACGAGCAGTACGTC. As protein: CASSWASGGYEQYV.

CDR3 in DNA: TGCAGTGCTAGAGGTACCACCGGGACACTCTCACCCCCGGGGAGGTCTGAAGCTTTCTTT. Protein product: CSARGTTGTLSPPGRSEAFF. The chain recombines TRBV20-1 with TRBJ1-1, with a possible D match to TRBD1 (6 bases). The CDR3 extends over 20 amino acids. Trimming took off 1 base at V and 6 bases at J, with 33 bases between the two ends. CDR1 DFQATT and CDR2 SNEGSKA come from the germline V gene (reference sequence).

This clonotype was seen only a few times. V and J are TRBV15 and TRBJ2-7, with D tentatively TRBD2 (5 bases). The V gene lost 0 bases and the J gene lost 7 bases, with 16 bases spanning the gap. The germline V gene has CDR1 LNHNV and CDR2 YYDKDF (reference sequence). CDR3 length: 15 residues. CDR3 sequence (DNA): TGTGCCACCAGCAGAGAAACTCTGGTCCGGGGTGAGCAGTACTTC. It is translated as CATSRETLVRGEQYF.

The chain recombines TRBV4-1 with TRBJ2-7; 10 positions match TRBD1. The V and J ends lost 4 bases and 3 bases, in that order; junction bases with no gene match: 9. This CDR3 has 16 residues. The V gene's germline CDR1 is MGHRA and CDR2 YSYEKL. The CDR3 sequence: CASSLELDRGNYEQYF. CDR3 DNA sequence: TGCGCCAGCAGCCTAGAGCTGGACAGGGGGAACTACGAGCAGTACTTC.

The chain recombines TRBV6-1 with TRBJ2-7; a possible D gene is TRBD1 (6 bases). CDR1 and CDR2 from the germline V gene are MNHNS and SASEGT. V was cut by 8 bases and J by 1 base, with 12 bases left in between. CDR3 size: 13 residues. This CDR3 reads CASSRTESYEQYV. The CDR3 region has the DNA TGTGCCAGCTCTCGGACAGAATCCTACGAGCAGTACGTC.

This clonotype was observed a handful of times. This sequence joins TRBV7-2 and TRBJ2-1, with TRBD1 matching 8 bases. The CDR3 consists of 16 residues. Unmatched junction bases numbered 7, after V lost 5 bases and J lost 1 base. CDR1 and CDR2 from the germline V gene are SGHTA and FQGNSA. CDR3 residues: CASSPRQGRSYNEQFF. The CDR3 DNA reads TGTGCCAGCAGCCCACGACAGGGGCGGTCCTACAATGAGCAGTTCTTC.

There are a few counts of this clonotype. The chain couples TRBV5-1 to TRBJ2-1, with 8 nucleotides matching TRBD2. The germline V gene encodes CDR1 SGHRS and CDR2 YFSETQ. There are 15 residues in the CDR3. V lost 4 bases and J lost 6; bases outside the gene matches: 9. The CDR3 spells CASSRAGTRVNEQFF. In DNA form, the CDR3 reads TGCGCCAGCAGCAGAGCCGGGACTAGGGTCAATGAGCAGTTCTTC. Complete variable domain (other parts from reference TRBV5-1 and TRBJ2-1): KAGVTQTPRYLIKTRGQQVTLSCSPISGHRSVSWYQQTPGQGLQFLFEYFSETQRNKGNFPGRFSGRQFSNSRSEMNVSTLELGDSALYLCASSRAGTRVNEQFFGPGTRLTVL.

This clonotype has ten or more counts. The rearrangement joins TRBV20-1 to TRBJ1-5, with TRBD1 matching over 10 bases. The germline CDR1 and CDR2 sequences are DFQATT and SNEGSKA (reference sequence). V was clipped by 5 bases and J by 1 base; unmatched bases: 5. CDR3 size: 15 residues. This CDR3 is CSAQPTGGSNQPQHF. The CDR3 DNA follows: TGCAGTGCTCAGCCGACAGGGGGCAGCAATCAGCCCCAGCATTTT.

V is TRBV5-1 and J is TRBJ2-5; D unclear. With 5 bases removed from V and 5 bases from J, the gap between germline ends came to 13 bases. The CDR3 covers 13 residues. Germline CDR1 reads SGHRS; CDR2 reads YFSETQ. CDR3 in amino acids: CASSSGSAETQYF. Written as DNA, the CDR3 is TGCGCCAGCAGTTCAGGTTCGGCGGAGACCCAGTACTTC.

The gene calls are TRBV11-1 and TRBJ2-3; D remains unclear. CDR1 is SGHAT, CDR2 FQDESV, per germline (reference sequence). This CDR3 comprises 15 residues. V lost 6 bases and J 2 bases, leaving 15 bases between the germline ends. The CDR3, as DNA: TGTGCCAGCAGAAAAAAAAAGGAAACCACAGATACGCAGTATTTT. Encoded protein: CASRKKKETTDTQYF.

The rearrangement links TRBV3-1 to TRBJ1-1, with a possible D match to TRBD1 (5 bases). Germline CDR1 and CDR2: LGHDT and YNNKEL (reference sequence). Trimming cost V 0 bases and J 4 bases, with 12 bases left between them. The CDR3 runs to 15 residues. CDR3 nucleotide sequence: TGTGCCAGCAGCCAAGACACGTGGGGGGGCACTGAAGCTTTCTTT. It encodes CASSQDTWGGTEAFF.

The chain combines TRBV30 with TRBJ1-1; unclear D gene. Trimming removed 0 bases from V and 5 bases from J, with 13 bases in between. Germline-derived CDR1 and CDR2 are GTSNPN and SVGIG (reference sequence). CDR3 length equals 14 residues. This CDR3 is CAWSVWLGGTEAFF. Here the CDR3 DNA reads TGTGCCTGGAGTGTATGGCTGGGCGGGACTGAAGCTTTCTTT.

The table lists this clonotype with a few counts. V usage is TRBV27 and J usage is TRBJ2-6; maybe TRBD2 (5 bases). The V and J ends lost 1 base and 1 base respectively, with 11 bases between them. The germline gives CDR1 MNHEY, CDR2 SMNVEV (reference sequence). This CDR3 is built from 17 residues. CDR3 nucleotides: TGTGCCAGCAGTTTATTCGGAGGCAAGTCTGGGGCCAACGTCCTGACTTTC. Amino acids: CASSLFGGKSGANVLTF.

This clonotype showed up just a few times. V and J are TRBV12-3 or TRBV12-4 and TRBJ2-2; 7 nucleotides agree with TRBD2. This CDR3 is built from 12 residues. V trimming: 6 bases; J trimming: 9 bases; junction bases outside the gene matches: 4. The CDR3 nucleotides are TGTGCCAGCAGGGCGACTAGCCGGGAGCTGTTTTTT. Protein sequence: CASRATSRELFF.

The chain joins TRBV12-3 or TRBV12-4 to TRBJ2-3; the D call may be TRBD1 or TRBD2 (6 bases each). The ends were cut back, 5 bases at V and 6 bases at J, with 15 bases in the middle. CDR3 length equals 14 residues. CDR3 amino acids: CASSLQGGRDTQYF. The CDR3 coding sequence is TGTGCCAGCAGTCTACAGGGAGGTCGTGATACGCAGTATTTT.

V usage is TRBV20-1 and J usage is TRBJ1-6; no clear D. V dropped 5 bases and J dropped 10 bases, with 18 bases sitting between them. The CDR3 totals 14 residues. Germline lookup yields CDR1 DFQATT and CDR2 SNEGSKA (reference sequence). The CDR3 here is CSAGRGQLRSPLHF. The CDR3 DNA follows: TGCAGTGCTGGCCGCGGCCAGCTAAGGTCACCCCTCCACTTT.

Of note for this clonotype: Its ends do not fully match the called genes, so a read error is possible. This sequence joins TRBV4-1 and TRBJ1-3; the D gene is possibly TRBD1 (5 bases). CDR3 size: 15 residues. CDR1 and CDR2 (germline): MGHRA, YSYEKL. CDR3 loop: CASSHTQGSGNTVYF. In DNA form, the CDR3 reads TGCGCCAGCAGCCACACCCAGGGATCTGGAAACACCGTATATTTT.

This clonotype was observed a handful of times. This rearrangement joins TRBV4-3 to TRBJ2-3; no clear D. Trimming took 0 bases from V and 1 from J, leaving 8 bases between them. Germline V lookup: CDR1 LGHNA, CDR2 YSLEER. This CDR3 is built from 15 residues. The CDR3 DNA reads TGCGCCAGCAGCCAAGATCTAGGAGGCACAGATACGCAGTATTTT. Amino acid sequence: CASSQDLGGTDTQYF.

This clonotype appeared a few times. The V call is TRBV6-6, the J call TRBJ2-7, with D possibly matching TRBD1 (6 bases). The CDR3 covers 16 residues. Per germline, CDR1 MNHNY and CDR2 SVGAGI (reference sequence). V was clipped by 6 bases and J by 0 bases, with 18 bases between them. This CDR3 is CASSERTVRSSYEQYF. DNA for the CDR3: TGTGCCAGCAGCGAGAGGACAGTTCGTAGCTCCTACGAGCAGTACTTC.

In nucleotides, the CDR3 is TGCGCCAGCAGCTTGAACCGAAAAAGGGAAACCTACGAGCAGTACGTC. Translated, it gives CASSLNRKRETYEQYV. This chain joins TRBV5-1 and TRBJ2-7; no firm D call. Germline V lookup: CDR1 SGHRS, CDR2 YFSETQ. The CDR3 runs to 16 residues. V lost 1 base to trimming and J lost 2 bases, with 16 bases between them.

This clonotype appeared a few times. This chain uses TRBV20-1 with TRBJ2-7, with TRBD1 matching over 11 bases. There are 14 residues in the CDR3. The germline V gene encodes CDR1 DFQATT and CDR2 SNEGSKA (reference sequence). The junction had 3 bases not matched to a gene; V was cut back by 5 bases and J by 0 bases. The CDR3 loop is CSAGQGATSYEQYF. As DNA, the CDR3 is TGCAGTGCTGGACAGGGGGCGACCTCCTACGAGCAGTACTTC.

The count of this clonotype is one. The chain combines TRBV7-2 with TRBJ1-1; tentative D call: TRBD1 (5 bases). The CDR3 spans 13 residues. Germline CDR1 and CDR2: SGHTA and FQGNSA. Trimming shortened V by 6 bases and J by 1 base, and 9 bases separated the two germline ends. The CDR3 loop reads CASSRGRNTEAFF. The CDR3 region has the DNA TGTGCCAGCAGTCGGGGCAGGAACACTGAAGCTTTCTTT.

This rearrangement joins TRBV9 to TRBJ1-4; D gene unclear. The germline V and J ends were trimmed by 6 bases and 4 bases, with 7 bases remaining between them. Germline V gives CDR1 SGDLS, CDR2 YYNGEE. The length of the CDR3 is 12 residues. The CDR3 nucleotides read TGTGCCAGCACCTCGGATAATGAAAAACTGTTTTTT. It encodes CASTSDNEKLFF.

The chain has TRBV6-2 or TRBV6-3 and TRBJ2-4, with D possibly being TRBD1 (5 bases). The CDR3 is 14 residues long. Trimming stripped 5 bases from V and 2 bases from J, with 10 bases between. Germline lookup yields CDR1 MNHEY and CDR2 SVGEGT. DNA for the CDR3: TGTGCCAGCAGTCGGACAAGTCCCAAAAACATTCAGTACTTC. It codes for CASSRTSPKNIQYF.

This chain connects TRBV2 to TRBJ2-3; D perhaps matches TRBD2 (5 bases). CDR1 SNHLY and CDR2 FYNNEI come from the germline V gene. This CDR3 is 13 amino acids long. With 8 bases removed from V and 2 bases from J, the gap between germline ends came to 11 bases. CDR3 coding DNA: TGTGCCAGCCGGGGTCGGGTCACAGATACGCAGTATTTT. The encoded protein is CASRGRVTDTQYF.

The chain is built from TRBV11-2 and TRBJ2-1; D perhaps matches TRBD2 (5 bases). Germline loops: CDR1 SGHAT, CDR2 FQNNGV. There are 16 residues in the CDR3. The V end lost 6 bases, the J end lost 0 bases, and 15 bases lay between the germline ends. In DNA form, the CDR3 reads TGTGCCAGCAGACCAACGGACTTCCTCTCCTACAATGAGCAGTTCTTC. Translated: CASRPTDFLSYNEQFF.

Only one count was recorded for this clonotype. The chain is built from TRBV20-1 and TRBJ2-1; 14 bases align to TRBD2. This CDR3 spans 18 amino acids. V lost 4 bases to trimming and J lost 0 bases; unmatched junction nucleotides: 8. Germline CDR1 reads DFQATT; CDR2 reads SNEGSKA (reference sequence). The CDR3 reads CSAIGTSGGLISYNEQFF. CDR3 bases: TGCAGTGCTATCGGGACTAGCGGGGGCCTTATCTCCTACAATGAGCAGTTCTTC.

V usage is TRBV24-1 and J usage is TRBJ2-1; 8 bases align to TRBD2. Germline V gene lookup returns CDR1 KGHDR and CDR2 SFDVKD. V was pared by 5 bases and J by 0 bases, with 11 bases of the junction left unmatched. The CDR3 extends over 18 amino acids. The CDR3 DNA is TGTGCCACCAGTGCGAACCGGGGGAGCGGGAGCTCCTACAATGAGCAGTTCTTC. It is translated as CATSANRGSGSSYNEQFF.

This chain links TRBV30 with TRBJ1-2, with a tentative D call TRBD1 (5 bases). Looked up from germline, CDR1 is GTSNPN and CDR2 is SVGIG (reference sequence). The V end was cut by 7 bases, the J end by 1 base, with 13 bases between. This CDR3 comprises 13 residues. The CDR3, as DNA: TGTGCCTACATGGACACTTTTAACTATGGCTACACCTTC. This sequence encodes CAYMDTFNYGYTF.